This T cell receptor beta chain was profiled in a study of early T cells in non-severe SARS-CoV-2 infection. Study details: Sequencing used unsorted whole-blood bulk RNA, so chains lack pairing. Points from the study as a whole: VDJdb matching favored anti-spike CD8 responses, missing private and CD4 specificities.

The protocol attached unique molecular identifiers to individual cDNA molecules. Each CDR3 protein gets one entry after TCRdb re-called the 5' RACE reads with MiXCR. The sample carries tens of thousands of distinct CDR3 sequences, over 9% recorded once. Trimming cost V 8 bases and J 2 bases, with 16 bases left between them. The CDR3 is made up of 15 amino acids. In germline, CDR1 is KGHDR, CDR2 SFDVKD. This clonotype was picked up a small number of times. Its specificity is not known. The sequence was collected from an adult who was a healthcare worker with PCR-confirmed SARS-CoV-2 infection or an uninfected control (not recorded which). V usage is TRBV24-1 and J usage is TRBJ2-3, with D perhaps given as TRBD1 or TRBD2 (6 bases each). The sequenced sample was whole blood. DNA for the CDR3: TGTGCCACCAATAGCGGAGGGGACACCACAGATACGCAGTATTTT. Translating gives CATNSGGDTTDTQYF.